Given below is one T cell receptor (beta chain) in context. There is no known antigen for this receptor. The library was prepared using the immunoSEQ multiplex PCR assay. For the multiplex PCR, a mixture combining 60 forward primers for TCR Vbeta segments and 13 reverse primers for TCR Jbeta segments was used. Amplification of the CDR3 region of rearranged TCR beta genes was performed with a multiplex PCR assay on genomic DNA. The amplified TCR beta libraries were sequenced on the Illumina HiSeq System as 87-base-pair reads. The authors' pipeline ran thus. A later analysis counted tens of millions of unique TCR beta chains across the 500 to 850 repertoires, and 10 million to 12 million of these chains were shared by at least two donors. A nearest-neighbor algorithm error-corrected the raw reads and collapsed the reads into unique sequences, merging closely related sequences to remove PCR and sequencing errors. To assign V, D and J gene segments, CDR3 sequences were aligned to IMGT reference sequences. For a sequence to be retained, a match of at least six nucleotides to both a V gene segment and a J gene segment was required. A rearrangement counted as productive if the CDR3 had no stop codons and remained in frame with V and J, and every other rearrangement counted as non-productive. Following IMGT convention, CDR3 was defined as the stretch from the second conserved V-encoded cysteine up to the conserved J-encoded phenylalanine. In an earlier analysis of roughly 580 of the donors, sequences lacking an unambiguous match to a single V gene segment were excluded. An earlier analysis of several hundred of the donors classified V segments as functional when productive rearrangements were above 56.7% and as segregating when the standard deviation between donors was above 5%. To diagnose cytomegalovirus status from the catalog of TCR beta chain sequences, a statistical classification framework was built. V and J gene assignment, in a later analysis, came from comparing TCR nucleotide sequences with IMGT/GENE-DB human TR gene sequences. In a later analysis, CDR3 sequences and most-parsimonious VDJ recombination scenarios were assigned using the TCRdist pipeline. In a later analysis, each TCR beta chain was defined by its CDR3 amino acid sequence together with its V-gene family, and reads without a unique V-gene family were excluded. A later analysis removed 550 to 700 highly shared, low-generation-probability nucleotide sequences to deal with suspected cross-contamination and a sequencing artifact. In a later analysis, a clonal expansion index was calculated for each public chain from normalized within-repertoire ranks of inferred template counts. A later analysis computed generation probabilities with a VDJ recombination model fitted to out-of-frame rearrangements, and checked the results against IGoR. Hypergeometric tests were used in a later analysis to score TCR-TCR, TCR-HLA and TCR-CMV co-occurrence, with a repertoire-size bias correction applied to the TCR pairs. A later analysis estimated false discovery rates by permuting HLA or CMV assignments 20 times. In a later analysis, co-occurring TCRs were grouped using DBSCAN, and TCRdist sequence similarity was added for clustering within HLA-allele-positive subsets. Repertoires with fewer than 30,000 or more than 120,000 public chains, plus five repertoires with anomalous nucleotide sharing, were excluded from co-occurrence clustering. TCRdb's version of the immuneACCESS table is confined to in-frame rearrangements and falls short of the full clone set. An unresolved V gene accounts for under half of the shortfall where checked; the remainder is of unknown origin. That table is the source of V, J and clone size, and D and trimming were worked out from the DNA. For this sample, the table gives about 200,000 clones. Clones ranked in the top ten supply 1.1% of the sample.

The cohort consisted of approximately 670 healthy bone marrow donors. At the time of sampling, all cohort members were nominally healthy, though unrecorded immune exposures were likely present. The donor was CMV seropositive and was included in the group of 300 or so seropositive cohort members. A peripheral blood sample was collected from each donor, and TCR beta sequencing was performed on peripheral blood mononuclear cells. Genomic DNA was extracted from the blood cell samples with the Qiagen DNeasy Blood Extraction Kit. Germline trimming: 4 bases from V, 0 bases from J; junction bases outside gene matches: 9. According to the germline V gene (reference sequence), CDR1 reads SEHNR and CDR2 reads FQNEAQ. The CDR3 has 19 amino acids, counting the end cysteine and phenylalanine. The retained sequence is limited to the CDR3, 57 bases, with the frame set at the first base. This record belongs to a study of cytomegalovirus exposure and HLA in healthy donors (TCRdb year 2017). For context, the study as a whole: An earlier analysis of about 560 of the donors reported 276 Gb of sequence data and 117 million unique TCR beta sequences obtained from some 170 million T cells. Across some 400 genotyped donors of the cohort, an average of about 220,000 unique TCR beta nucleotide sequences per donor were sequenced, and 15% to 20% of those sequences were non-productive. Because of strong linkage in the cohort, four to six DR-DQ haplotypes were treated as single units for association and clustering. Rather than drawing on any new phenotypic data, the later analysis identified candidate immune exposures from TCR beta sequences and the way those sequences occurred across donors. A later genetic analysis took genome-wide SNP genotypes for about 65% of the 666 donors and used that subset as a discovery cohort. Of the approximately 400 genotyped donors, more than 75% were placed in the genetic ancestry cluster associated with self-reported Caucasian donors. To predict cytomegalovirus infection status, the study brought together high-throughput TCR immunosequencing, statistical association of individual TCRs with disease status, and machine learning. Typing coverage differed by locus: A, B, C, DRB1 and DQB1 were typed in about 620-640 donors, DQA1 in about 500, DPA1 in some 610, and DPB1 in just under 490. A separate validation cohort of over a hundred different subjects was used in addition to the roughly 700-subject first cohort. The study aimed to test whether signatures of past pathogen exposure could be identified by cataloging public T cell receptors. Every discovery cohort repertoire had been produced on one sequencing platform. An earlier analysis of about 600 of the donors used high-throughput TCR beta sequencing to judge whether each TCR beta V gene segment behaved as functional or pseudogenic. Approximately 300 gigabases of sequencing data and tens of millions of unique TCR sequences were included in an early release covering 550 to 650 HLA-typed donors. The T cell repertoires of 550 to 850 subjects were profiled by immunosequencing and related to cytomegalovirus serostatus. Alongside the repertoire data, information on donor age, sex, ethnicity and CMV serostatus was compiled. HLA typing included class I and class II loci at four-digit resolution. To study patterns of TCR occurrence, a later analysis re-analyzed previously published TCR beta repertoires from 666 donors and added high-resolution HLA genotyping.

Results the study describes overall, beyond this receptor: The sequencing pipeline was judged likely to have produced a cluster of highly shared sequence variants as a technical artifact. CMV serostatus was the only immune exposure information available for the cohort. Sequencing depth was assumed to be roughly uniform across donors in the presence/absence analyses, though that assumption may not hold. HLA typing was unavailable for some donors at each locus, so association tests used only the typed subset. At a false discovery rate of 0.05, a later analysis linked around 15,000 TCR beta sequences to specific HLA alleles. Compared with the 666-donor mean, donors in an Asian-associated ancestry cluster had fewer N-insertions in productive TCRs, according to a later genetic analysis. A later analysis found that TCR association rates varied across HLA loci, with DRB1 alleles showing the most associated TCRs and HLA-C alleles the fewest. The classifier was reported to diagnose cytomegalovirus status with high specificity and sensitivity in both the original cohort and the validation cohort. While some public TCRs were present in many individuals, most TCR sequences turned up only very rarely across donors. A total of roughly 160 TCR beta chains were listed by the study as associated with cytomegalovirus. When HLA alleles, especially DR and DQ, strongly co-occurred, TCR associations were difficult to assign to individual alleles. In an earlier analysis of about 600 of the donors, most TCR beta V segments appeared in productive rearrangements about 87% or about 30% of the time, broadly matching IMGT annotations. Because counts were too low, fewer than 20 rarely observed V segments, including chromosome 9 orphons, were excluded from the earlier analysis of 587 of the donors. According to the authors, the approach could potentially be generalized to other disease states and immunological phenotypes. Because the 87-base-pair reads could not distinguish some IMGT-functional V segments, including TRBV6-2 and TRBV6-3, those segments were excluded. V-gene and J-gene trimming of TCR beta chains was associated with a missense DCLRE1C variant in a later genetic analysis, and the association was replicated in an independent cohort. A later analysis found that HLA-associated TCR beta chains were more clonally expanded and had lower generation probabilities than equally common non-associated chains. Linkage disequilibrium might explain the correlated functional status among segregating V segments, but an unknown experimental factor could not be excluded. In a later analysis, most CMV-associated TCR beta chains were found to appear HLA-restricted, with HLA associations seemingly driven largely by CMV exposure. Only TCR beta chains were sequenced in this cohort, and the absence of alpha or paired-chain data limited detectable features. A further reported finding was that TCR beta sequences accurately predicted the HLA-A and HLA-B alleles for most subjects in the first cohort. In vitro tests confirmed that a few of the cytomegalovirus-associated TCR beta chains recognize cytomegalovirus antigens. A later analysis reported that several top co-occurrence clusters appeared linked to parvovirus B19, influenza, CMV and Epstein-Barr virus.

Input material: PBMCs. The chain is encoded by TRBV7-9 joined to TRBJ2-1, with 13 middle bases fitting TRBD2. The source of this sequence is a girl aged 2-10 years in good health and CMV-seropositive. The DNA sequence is TGTGCCAGCAGCTCCTCCGGGACTAGCGGGACAAGCTCCTACAATGAGCAGTTCTTC. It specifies CASSSSGTSGTSSYNEQFF.